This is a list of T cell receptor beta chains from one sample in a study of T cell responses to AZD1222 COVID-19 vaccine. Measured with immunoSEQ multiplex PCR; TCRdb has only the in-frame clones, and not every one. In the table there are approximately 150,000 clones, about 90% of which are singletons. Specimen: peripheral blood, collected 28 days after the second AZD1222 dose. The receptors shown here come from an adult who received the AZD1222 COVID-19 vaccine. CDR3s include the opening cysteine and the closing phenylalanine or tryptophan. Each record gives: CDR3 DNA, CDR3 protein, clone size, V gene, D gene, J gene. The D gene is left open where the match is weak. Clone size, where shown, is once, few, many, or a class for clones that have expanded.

cdr3_nt: TGCAGCGCCGGAGGGGACAGCAGGATTTCACCCCTCCACTTT; cdr3_aa: CSAGGDSRISPLHF; clone_size: -; v_call: TRBV29-1; d_call: TRBD1; j_call: TRBJ1-6
cdr3_nt: TGCGCCAGCAGCCAAGAACAGTCCTACAATGAGCAGTTCTTC; cdr3_aa: CASSQEQSYNEQFF; clone_size: -; v_call: TRBV4-1; d_call: -; j_call: TRBJ2-1
cdr3_nt: TGTGCCAGCAGCCCTCGACGGAGTTTGGATGGAAACACCATATATTTT; cdr3_aa: CASSPRRSLDGNTIYF; clone_size: -; v_call: TRBV5-6; d_call: -; j_call: TRBJ1-3
cdr3_nt: TGTGCCAGCAGCTTGGGGCGGGGACTGAGTCAGCCCCAGCATTTT; cdr3_aa: CASSLGRGLSQPQHF; clone_size: -; v_call: TRBV5-5; d_call: -; j_call: TRBJ1-5
cdr3_nt: TGTGCCAGCAGCTCAGCGTCGGGGAACACCGGGGAGCTGTTTTTT; cdr3_aa: CASSSASGNTGELFF; clone_size: -; v_call: TRBV5-8; d_call: -; j_call: TRBJ2-2
cdr3_nt: TGTGCCAGCAGTTACCTGGGGAACACTGAAGCTTTCTTT; cdr3_aa: CASSYLGNTEAFF; clone_size: -; v_call: TRBV27; d_call: -; j_call: TRBJ1-1
cdr3_nt: TGTGCTAGTGCTTCGGGACAGGGGATCACCGGGGAGCTGTTTTTT; cdr3_aa: CASASGQGITGELFF; clone_size: -; v_call: TRBV12-5; d_call: TRBD1; j_call: TRBJ2-2
cdr3_nt: TGTGCCAGCAGCTTAGCCGGTGGCCGAAACACCATATATTTT; cdr3_aa: CASSLAGGRNTIYF; clone_size: -; v_call: TRBV7-2; d_call: -; j_call: TRBJ1-3
cdr3_nt: TGTGCCAGCAGCTTTACTAGCGGGAGGGCCGGGGAGCTGTTTTTT; cdr3_aa: CASSFTSGRAGELFF; clone_size: -; v_call: TRBV7-9; d_call: TRBD2; j_call: TRBJ2-2
cdr3_nt: TGTGCCAGCAGCAGGTCTCTAGGAGGAGAGACCCAGTACTTC; cdr3_aa: CASSRSLGGETQYF; clone_size: -; v_call: TRBV7-2; d_call: -; j_call: TRBJ2-5
cdr3_nt: TGTGCCAGCAGTACCCCCGGGGAAAAGGGTGAAAAACTGTTTTTT; cdr3_aa: CASSTPGEKGEKLFF; clone_size: -; v_call: TRBV2; d_call: -; j_call: TRBJ1-4
cdr3_nt: TGCGCCAGCAGCCAAGATCGGGGTAGGGGATACGAGCAGTACTTC; cdr3_aa: CASSQDRGRGYEQYF; clone_size: few; v_call: TRBV4-1; d_call: -; j_call: TRBJ2-7
cdr3_nt: TGTGCCAGCAGCCAAATAGGCGGGAGGGCCGTCTACGAGCAGTACTTC; cdr3_aa: CASSQIGGRAVYEQYF; clone_size: -; v_call: TRBV7-8; d_call: TRBD2; j_call: TRBJ2-7